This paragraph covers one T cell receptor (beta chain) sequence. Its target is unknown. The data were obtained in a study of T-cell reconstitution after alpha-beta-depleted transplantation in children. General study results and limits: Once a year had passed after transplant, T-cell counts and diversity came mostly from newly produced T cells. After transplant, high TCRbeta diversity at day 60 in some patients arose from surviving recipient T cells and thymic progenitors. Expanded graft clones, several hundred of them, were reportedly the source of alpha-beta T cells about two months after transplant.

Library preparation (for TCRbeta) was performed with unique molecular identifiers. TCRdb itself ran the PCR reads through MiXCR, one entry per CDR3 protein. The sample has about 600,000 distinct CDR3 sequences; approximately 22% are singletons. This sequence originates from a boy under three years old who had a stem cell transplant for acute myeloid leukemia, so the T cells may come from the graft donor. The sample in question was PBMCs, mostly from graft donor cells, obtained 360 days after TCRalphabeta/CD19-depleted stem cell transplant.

The DNA for the CDR3 is TGTGCCAGTAAAGAGGGGCTCGGCAATCAGCCCCAGCATTTT. Amino acid sequence: CASKEGLGNQPQHF. The rearrangement links TRBV19 to TRBJ1-5, with D possibly being TRBD1 (5 bases). The CDR3 loop spans 14 amino acids. The germline V gene encodes CDR1 LNHDA and CDR2 SQIVND (reference sequence). The V gene lost 7 bases and the J gene lost 2 bases, with 12 bases spanning the gap.